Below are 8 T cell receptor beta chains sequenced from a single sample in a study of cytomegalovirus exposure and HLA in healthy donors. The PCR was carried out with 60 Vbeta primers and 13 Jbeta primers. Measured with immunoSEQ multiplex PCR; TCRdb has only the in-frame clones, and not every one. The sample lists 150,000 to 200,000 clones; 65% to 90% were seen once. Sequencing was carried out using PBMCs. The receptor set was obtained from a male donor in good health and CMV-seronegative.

Here the CDR3 reads CASSADMTGVYSPLHF. The DNA of the CDR3 is TGCGCCAGCAGCGCGGACATGACCGGTGTTTATTCACCCCTCCACTTT. This chain joins TRBV5-1 and TRBJ1-6, with D possibly being TRBD1 (5 bases). V was shortened by 4 bases and J by 8 bases, with 19 bases between the two germline ends. Germline CDR1 reads SGHRS; CDR2 reads YFSETQ. CDR3 length equals 16 residues.

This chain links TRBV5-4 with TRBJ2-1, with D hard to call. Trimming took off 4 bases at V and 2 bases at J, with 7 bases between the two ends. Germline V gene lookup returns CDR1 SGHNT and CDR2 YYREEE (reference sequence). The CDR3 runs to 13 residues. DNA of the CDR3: TGTGCCAGCAGCGCCCGGGCCTACAATGAGCAGTTCTTC. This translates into CASSARAYNEQFF.

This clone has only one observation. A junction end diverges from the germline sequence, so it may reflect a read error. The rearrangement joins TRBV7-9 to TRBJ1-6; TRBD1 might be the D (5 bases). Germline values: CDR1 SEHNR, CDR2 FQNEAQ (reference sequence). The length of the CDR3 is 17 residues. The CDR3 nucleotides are TGTTCCAGCAGCCCAGCGGGAGGGGATTGGTATAATTCACCCCTCCACTTT. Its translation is CSSSPAGGDWYNSPLHF.

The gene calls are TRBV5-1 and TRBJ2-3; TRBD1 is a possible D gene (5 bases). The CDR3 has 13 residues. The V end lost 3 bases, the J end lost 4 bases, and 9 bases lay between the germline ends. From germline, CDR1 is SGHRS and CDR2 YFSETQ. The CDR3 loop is CASSWQGPDTQYF. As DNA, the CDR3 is TGCGCCAGCAGCTGGCAGGGTCCAGATACGCAGTATTTT.

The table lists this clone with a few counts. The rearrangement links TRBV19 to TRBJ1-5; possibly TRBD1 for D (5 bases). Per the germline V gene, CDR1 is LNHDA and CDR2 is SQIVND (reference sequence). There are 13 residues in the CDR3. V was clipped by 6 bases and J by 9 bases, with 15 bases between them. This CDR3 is CASRTGGSSPQHF. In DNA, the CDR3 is TGTGCCAGTAGGACGGGGGGTAGTTCGCCCCAGCATTTT.

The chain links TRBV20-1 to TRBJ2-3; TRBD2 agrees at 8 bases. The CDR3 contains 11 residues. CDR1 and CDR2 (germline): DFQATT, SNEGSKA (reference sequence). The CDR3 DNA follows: TGCGCGGGACGGGGGGGGGATACGCAGTATTTT. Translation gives CAGRGGDTQYF.

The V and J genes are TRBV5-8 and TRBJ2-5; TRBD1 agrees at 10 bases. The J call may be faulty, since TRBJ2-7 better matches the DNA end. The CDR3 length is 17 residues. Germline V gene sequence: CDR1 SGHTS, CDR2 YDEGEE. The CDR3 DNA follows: TGTGCCAGCAGCTTGTTTTGGGGGGGACAGGGGTTCAGCGAGCAGTACTTC. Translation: CASSLFWGGQGFSEQYF.

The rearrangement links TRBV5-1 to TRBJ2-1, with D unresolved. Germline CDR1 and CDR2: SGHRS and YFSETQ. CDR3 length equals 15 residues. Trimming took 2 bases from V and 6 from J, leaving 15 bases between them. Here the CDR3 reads CASSFESNYRNEQFF. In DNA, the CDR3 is TGCGCCAGCAGCTTCGAGTCGAACTACCGCAATGAGCAGTTCTTC.